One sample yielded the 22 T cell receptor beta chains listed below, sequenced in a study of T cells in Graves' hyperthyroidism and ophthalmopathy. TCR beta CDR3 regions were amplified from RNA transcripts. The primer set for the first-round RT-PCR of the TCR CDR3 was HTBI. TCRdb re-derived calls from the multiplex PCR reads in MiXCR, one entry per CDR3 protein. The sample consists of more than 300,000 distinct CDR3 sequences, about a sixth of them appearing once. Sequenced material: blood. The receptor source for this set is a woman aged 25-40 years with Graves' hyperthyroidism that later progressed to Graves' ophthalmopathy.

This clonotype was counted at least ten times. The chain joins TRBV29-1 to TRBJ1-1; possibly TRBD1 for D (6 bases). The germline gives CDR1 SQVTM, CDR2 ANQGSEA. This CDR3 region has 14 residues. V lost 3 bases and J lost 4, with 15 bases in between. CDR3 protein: CSVDGLAGVTEAFF. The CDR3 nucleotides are TGCAGCGTTGACGGCCTTGCAGGGGTCACTGAAGCTTTCTTT.

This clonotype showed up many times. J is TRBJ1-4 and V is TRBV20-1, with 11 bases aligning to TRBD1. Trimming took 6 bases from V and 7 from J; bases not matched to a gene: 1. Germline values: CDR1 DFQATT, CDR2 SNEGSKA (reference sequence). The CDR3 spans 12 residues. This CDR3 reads CSAGQGVEKLFF. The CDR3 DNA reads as TGCAGTGCGGGACAGGGGGTTGAAAAACTGTTTTTT.

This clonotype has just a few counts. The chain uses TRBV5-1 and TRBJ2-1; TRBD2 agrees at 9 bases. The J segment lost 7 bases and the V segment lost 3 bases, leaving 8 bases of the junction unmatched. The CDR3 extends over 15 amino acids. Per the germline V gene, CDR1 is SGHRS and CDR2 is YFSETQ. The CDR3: CASSSWASGENEQFF. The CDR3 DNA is TGCGCCAGCAGCTCCTGGGCTAGCGGGGAAAATGAGCAGTTCTTC. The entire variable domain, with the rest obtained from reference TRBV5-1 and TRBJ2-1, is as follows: KAGVTQTPRYLIKTRGQQVTLSCSPISGHRSVSWYQQTPGQGLQFLFEYFSETQRNKGNFPGRFSGRQFSNSRSEMNVSTLELGDSALYLCASSSWASGENEQFFGPGTRLTVL.

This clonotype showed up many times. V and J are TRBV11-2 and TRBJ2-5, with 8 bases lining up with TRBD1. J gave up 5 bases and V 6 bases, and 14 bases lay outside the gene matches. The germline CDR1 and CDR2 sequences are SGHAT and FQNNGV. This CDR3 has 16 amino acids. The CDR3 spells CASRPTGEAARETQYF. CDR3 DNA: TGTGCCAGCAGGCCGACAGGGGAGGCCGCACGGGAGACCCAGTACTTC.

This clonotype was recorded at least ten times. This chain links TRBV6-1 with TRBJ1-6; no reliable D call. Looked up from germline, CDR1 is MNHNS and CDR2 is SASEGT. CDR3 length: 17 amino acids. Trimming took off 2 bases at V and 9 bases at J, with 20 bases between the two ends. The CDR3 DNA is TGTGCCAGCAGTGAACCTTCAACATTCTCCCCTCGTTCACCCCTCCACTTT. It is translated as CASSEPSTFSPRSPLHF.

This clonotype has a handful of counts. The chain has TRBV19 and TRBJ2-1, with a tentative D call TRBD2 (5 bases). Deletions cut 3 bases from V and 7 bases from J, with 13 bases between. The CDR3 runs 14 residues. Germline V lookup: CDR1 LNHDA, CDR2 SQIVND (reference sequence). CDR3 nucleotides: TGTGCCAGTAGTATCTCGCTAGCCTTAAATGAGCAGTTCTTC. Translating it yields CASSISLALNEQFF.

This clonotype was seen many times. The chain's CDR3 is CASSGTGLYGYTF. The CDR3 DNA follows: TGTGCCAGCAGTGGGACAGGACTTTATGGCTACACCTTC. V is TRBV2 and J is TRBJ1-2; 7 nucleotides match TRBD1. V was clipped by 4 bases and J by 5 bases; unmatched bases: 4. CDR1 is SNHLY and CDR2 is FYNNEI in the germline V gene. This CDR3 has 13 residues. Variable domain in full (rest from reference TRBV2 and TRBJ1-2): EPEVTQTPSHQVTQMGQEVILRCVPISNHLYFYWYRQILGQKVEFLVSFYNNEISEKSEIFDDQFSVERPDGSNFTLKIRSTKLEDSAMYFCASSGTGLYGYTFGSGTRLTVV.

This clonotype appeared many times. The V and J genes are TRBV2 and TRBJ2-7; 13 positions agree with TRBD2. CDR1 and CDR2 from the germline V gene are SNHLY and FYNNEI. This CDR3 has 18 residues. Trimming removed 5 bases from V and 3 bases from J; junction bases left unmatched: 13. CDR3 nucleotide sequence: TGTGCCAGCAGTACACCGACCGATAGGACTAGCGGGAGCTACGAGCAGTACTTC. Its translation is CASSTPTDRTSGSYEQYF.

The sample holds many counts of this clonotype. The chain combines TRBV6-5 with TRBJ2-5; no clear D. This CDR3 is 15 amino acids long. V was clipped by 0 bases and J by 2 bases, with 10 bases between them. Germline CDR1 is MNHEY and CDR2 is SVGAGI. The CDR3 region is CASSYSSRLQETQYF. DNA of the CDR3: TGTGCCAGCAGTTACTCTTCGCGGTTACAAGAGACCCAGTACTTC.

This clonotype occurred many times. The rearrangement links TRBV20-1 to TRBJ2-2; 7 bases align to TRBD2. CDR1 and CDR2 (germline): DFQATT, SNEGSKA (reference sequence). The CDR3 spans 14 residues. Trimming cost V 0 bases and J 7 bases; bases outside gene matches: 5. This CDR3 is CSARDGRESGELFF. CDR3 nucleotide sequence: TGCAGTGCTAGAGATGGGCGGGAGAGCGGGGAGCTGTTTTTT.

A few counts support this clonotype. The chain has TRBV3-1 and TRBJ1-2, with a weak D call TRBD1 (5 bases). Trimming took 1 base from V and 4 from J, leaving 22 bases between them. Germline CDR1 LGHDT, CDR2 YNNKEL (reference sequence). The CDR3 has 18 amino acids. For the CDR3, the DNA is TGTGCCAGCAGCCAAGTTAGTTGGGGCGTATATCAGTCCTATGGCTACACCTTC. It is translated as CASSQVSWGVYQSYGYTF.

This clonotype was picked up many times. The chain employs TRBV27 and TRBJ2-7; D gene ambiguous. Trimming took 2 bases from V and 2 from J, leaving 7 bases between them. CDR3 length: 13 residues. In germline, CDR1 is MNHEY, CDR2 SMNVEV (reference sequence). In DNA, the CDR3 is TGTGCCAGCAGTTTAGGCGTGGCCTACGAGCAGTACTTC. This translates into CASSLGVAYEQYF.

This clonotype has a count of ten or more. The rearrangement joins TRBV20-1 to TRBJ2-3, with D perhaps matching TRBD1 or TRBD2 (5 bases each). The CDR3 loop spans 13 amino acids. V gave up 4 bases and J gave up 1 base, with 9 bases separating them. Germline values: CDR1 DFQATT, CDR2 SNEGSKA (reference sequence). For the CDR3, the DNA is TGCAGTGCTATCAGGGACCGCACAGATACGCAGTATTTT. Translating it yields CSAIRDRTDTQYF.

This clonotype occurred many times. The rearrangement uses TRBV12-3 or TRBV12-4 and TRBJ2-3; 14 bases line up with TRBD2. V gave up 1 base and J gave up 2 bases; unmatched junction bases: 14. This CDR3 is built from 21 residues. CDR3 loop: CASSLGVGRTSGGHNTDTQYF. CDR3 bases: TGTGCCAGCAGTTTAGGAGTTGGCAGGACTAGCGGGGGGCATAACACAGATACGCAGTATTTT.

The CDR3 region has the DNA TGTGCCAGTAGATCCGGGACTAGCGGGAGGGACACAGATACGCAGTATTTT. This codes for CASRSGTSGRDTDTQYF. The chain uses TRBV19 and TRBJ2-3, with 16 bases identical to TRBD2. This CDR3 spans 17 amino acids. Unmatched junction bases numbered 5, after V lost 6 bases and J lost 2 bases. In germline, CDR1 is LNHDA, CDR2 SQIVND (reference sequence). The complete variable domain, with remaining parts taken from reference TRBV19 and TRBJ2-3, reads DGGITQSPKYLFRKEGQNVTLSCEQNLNHDAMYWYRQDPGQGLRLIYYSQIVNDFQKGDIAEGYSVSREKKESFPLTVTSAQKNPTAFYLCASRSGTSGRDTDTQYFGPGTRLTVL.

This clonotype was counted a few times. Here the CDR3 reads CASSYYIDRDSNQPQHF. CDR3 coding DNA: TGTGCCAGCAGTTACTATATAGACAGAGATAGCAATCAGCCCCAGCATTTT. The V call is TRBV6-5, the J call TRBJ1-5; TRBD1 might be the D (5 bases). The V end was cut by 1 base, the J end by 0 bases, with 13 bases between. The germline V gene has CDR1 MNHEY and CDR2 SVGAGI. This CDR3 has 17 residues.

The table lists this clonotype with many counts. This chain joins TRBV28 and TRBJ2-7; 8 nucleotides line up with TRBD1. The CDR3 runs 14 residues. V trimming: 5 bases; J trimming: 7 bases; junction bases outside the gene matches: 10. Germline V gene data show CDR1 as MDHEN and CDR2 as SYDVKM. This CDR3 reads CASSPRQGMEEQYF. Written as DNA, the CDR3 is TGTGCCAGCAGTCCTCGACAGGGGATGGAGGAGCAGTACTTC.

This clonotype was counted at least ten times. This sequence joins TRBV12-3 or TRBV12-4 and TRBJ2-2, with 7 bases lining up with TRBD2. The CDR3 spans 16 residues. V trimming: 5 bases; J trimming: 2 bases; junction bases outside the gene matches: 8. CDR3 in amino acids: CASSIGASGNTGELFF. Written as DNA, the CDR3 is TGTGCCAGCAGTATCGGGGCTAGCGGAAACACCGGGGAGCTGTTTTTT.

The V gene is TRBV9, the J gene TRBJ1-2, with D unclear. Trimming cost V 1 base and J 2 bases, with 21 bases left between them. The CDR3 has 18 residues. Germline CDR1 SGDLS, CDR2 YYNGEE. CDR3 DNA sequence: TGTGCCAGCAGCGTAAGTTCCCCTCAGGAAGACGGCAACTATGGCTACACCTTC. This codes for CASSVSSPQEDGNYGYTF.

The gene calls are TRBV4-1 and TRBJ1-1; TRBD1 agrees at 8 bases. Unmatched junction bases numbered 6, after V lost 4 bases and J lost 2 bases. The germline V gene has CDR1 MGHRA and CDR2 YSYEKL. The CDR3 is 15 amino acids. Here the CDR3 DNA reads TGCGCCAGCAGCCGAAGGGACAGGTTAAACACTGAAGCTTTCTTT. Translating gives CASSRRDRLNTEAFF.

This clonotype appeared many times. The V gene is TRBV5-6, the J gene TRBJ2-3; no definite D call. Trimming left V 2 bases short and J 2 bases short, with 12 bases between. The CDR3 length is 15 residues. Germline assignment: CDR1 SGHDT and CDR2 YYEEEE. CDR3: CASSFTYTTTDTQYF. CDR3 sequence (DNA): TGTGCCAGCAGCTTCACATACACGACCACAGATACGCAGTATTTT.

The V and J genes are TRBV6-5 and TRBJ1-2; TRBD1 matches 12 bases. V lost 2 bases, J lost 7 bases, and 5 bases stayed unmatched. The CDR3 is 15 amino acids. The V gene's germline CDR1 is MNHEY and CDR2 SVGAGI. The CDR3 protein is CASSYVGTGGIGYTF. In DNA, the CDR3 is TGTGCCAGCAGTTACGTCGGGACAGGGGGCATTGGCTACACCTTC.